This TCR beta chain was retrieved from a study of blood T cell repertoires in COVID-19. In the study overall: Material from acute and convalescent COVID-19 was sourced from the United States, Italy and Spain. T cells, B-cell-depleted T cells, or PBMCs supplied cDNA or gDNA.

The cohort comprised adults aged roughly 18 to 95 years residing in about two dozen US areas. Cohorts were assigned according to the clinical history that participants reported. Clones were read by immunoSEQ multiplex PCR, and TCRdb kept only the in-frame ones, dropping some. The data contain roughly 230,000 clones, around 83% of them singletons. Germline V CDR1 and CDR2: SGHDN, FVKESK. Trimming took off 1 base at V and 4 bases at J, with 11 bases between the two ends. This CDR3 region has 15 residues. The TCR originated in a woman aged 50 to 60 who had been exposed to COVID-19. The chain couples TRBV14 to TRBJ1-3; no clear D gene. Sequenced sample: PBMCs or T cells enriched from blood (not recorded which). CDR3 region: CASSQVRGLGNTIYF. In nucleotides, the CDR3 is TGTGCCAGCAGCCAAGTCCGGGGTCTAGGAAACACCATATATTTT.